These 29 T cell receptor beta chains originate from one sample sequenced in a study of cytomegalovirus exposure and HLA in healthy donors. The PCR used 60 Vbeta and 13 Jbeta primers. Only in-frame clones appear in the TCRdb table, and some are missing; sequencing was by immunoSEQ multiplex PCR. The sample totals more than 65,000 clones; its top ten clones hold roughly 2.7%. The specimen was PBMCs. The receptors come from a man in his forties in good health and CMV-seronegative.

The chain employs TRBV7-3 and TRBJ1-1, with D possibly being TRBD1 (5 bases). The CDR3 length is 14 residues. CDR1 and CDR2 from the germline V gene are SGHTA and FQGTGA. V lost 5 bases and J lost 2, with 12 bases in between. CDR3 protein: CASSPYGGNTEAFF. The CDR3 bases are TGTGCCAGCAGCCCCTACGGGGGAAACACTGAAGCTTTCTTT.

This chain links TRBV19 with TRBJ2-7, with TRBD2 matching 11 bases. The CDR3 has 14 amino acids. V gave up 5 bases and J gave up 3 bases; unmatched junction bases: 3. The germline CDR1 and CDR2 sequences are LNHDA and SQIVND (reference sequence). The CDR3 sequence is CASSPGTSGYEQYF. The CDR3 DNA reads as TGTGCCAGTAGTCCGGGGACTAGCGGCTACGAGCAGTACTTC.

J is TRBJ1-1 and V is TRBV27, with a weak D call TRBD1 (5 bases). The CDR3 loop spans 15 amino acids. V gave up 4 bases and J gave up 1 base, with 13 bases separating them. Germline V CDR1 and CDR2: MNHEY, SMNVEV (reference sequence). DNA for the CDR3: TGTGCCAGCAGTTGGTTAGGGGATCCGAACACTGAAGCTTTCTTT. This translates into CASSWLGDPNTEAFF.

The rearrangement joins TRBV7-9 to TRBJ1-1, with 9 bases fitting TRBD1. This CDR3 is 14 amino acids long. Trimming at V came to 5 bases and at J to 3 bases, leaving 4 bases not matched to a gene. Germline assignment: CDR1 SEHNR and CDR2 FQNEAQ (reference sequence). The CDR3 is CASSQRTGDTEAFF. As DNA, the CDR3 is TGTGCCAGCAGCCAAAGGACAGGGGACACTGAAGCTTTCTTT.

The gene calls are TRBV7-8 and TRBJ1-1; no clear D. V lost 5 bases and J lost 2, with 15 bases in between. Germline CDR1 SGHVS, CDR2 FQNEAQ. This CDR3 is built from 15 residues. The CDR3 region is CASSMSVGGNTEAFF. CDR3 DNA sequence: TGTGCCAGCAGCATGAGTGTAGGAGGTAACACTGAAGCTTTCTTT.

The genes are TRBV6-5 and TRBJ1-4; D gene uncertain. The V gene lost 0 bases and the J gene lost 8 bases, with 13 bases spanning the gap. The CDR3 totals 15 residues. Germline CDR1 reads MNHEY; CDR2 reads SVGAGI. CDR3: CASSYSREIREKLFF. Here the CDR3 DNA reads TGTGCCAGCAGTTACTCACGGGAGATTCGCGAAAAACTGTTTTTT.

V gene TRBV28 combines with J gene TRBJ1-6; TRBD1 matches at 7 bases. The V segment lost 6 bases and the J segment 8 bases; nucleotides outside the gene matches: 10. Germline V gene sequence: CDR1 MDHEN, CDR2 SYDVKM. The CDR3 runs to 15 residues. The CDR3 bases are TGTGCCAGCAGACTACAGGGGACGGGGGATTCACCCCTCCACTTT. Protein sequence: CASRLQGTGDSPLHF.

The V and J genes are TRBV9 and TRBJ2-5; the D is unclear. V dropped 3 bases and J dropped 2 bases, with 5 bases sitting between them. CDR3 size: 12 residues. Germline assignment: CDR1 SGDLS and CDR2 YYNGEE. The CDR3 DNA is TGTGCCAGCAGCGCCCAGCAAGAGACCCAGTACTTC. Protein: CASSAQQETQYF. Drawing the rest from reference TRBV9 and TRBJ2-5, the complete variable domain is DSGVTQTPKHLITATGQRVTLRCSPRSGDLSVYWYQQSLDQGLQFLIQYYNGEERAKGNILERFSAQQFPDLHSELNLSSLELGDSALYFCASSAQQETQYFGPGTRLLVL.

The chain carries TRBV4-1 and TRBJ2-7, with 10 bases identical to TRBD2. CDR3 length: 14 amino acids. With V trimmed by 6 bases and J by 5 bases, 7 bases remained unmatched. Germline V gene lookup returns CDR1 MGHRA and CDR2 YSYEKL. CDR3 DNA sequence: TGCGCCAGCAGGGAGCGGGGGGGCGGCAACGAGCAGTACTTC. It is translated as CASRERGGGNEQYF.

The chain is built from TRBV29-1 and TRBJ2-1; tentatively, D is TRBD2 (6 bases). Germline lookup yields CDR1 SQVTM and CDR2 ANQGSEA. This CDR3 is built from 14 residues. Trimming took 7 bases from V and 3 from J, leaving 16 bases between them. The CDR3 DNA reads as TGCAGCGCCCCCTATGGAGGGGACTACAATGAGCAGTTCTTC. Amino acid sequence: CSAPYGGDYNEQFF.

The chain combines TRBV30 with TRBJ1-1; possible D gene TRBD1, 6 bases. Germline CDR1 and CDR2: GTSNPN and SVGIG (reference sequence). Trimming took off 0 bases at V and 5 bases at J, with 10 bases between the two ends. The CDR3 covers 13 residues. The DNA of the CDR3 is TGTGCCTGGAGTGTACAGGGTTATACTGAAGCTTTCTTT. Translated: CAWSVQGYTEAFF.

This chain uses TRBV19 with TRBJ2-4, with a weak D call TRBD2 (5 bases). There are 15 residues in the CDR3. V was clipped by 5 bases and J by 0 bases, with 11 bases between them. Germline assignment: CDR1 LNHDA and CDR2 SQIVND (reference sequence). CDR3 nucleotide sequence: TGTGCCAGTAGTGAGACGGGGATAGCCAAAAACATTCAGTACTTC. Protein product: CASSETGIAKNIQYF. The complete variable domain, with remaining parts taken from reference TRBV19 and TRBJ2-4, reads DGGITQSPKYLFRKEGQNVTLSCEQNLNHDAMYWYRQDPGQGLRLIYYSQIVNDFQKGDIAEGYSVSREKKESFPLTVTSAQKNPTAFYLCASSETGIAKNIQYFGAGTRLSVL.

The J gene is TRBJ2-2, the V gene TRBV19, with TRBD1 matching 7 bases. Trimming took 6 bases from V and 4 from J; bases not matched to a gene: 8. Germline CDR1 and CDR2: LNHDA and SQIVND (reference sequence). This CDR3 has 15 amino acids. DNA of the CDR3: TGTGCCAGTAGCATACAGGGGTTTAGCACCGGGGAGCTGTTTTTT. The encoded protein is CASSIQGFSTGELFF.

This sequence joins TRBV19 and TRBJ2-7, with 14 bases aligning to TRBD2. CDR1 LNHDA and CDR2 SQIVND come from the germline V gene (reference sequence). The CDR3 totals 16 residues. Unmatched junction bases numbered 9, after V lost 7 bases and J lost 4 bases. For the CDR3, the DNA is TGTGCCAGTACCGACTCGACTAGCGGGGGGGCTTACGAGCAGTACTTC. Encoded protein: CASTDSTSGGAYEQYF.

The chain is built from TRBV6-1 and TRBJ2-7, with TRBD1 matching 7 bases. This CDR3 has 14 amino acids. Germline assignment: CDR1 MNHNS and CDR2 SASEGT. Germline trimming cut 6 bases from V and 0 bases from J; bases unmatched to any gene: 5. DNA of the CDR3: TGTGCCAGCAGAAAGACAGGGAGCTCCTACGAGCAGTACTTC. Translation gives CASRKTGSSYEQYF.

The V call is TRBV6-1, the J call TRBJ2-7; the match to TRBD1 covers 7 bases. This CDR3 spans 14 amino acids. Germline lookup yields CDR1 MNHNS and CDR2 SASEGT. With V trimmed by 7 bases and J by 2 bases, 8 bases remained unmatched. CDR3 bases: TGTGCCAGCATTTCACCGGGACAGACCTACGAGCAGTACTTC. This codes for CASISPGQTYEQYF.

J is TRBJ2-7 and V is TRBV9; 10 nucleotides align to TRBD1. Losses at the gene ends were 4 bases for V and 7 bases for J; bases not matched to a gene: 14. This CDR3 comprises 16 residues. Germline CDR1 is SGDLS and CDR2 is YYNGEE. The CDR3 bases are TGTGCCAGCAGCAGTAGATCCGGGGACAGGGGTGGAGAGCAGTACTTC. Translating it yields CASSSRSGDRGGEQYF.

The genes are TRBV6-6 and TRBJ1-5, with D tentatively TRBD1 (6 bases). The germline V and J ends were trimmed by 6 bases and 6 bases, with 15 bases remaining between them. The CDR3 loop spans 14 amino acids. Per the germline V gene, CDR1 is MNHNY and CDR2 is SVGAGI (reference sequence). CDR3 nucleotides: TGTGCCAGCAGCTCGTCGGGGGGCTCTCAGCCCCAGCATTTT. Its protein is CASSSSGGSQPQHF.

The rearrangement links TRBV25-1 to TRBJ2-7; maybe TRBD1 (5 bases). Trimming removed 1 base from V and 5 bases from J, with 18 bases in between. The CDR3 has 16 residues. Germline V CDR1 and CDR2: MGHDK, SYGVNS. The CDR3 DNA sequence: TGTGCCAGCAGTGAATCCCGGGCAGGGTTCATCCACGAGCAGTACTTC. It encodes CASSESRAGFIHEQYF.

This rearrangement joins TRBV19 to TRBJ1-2, with 8 bases identical to TRBD1. V shed 6 bases and J 2 bases; nucleotides not matched to a gene: 5. The V gene's germline CDR1 is LNHDA and CDR2 SQIVND (reference sequence). The CDR3 consists of 14 residues. CDR3 protein: CASSLGQVNYGYTF. In nucleotides, the CDR3 is TGTGCCAGTAGCCTGGGACAGGTCAACTATGGCTACACCTTC.

The chain uses TRBV2 and TRBJ1-6; TRBD1 might be the D (5 bases). The CDR3 is made up of 12 amino acids. Germline V CDR1 and CDR2: SNHLY, FYNNEI. V was pared by 10 bases and J by 10 bases, with 14 bases between. Here the CDR3 DNA reads TGTGCCACCAGCAGGGTTGGGTCACCCCTCCACTTT. Residues: CATSRVGSPLHF.

CDR3 nucleotide sequence: TGTGCCAGCAGCACGGGACAGCTGAACACTGAAGCTTTCTTT. Protein product: CASSTGQLNTEAFF. This sequence joins TRBV7-8 and TRBJ1-1; 7 nucleotides agree with TRBD1. Germline CDR1 and CDR2: SGHVS and FQNEAQ. The J segment lost 0 bases and the V segment lost 5 bases, leaving 3 bases of the junction unmatched. The CDR3 covers 14 residues.

About this clone itself: Within the sample, other DNA sequences also encode this same CDR3. The genes are TRBV5-1 and TRBJ1-6; perhaps TRBD1 as D (6 bases). The CDR3 contains 15 residues. Germline V CDR1 and CDR2: SGHRS, YFSETQ. V was pared by 4 bases and J by 4 bases, with 12 bases between. In DNA, the CDR3 is TGCGCCAGCAGCGAGACAGGAAATTATAATTCACCCCTCCACTTT. The encoded protein is CASSETGNYNSPLHF.

This chain connects TRBV7-8 to TRBJ1-6; perhaps TRBD1 as D (5 bases). V lost 5 bases and J 4 bases, leaving 21 bases between the germline ends. The CDR3 consists of 18 residues. Germline-derived CDR1 and CDR2 are SGHVS and FQNEAQ. CDR3 bases: TGTGCCAGCAGCGGGGGGACGGCAAGCCGACTTTATAATTCACCCCTCCACTTT. Its protein product is CASSGGTASRLYNSPLHF.

The chain joins TRBV7-3 to TRBJ2-5; TRBD2 is a possible D gene (7 bases). The length of the CDR3 is 15 residues. Trimming shortened V by 4 bases and J by 3 bases, and 15 bases separated the two germline ends. Germline CDR1 SGHTA, CDR2 FQGTGA. The CDR3 sequence is CASSSGLGGKETQYF. As DNA, the CDR3 is TGTGCCAGCAGCTCCGGACTAGGGGGTAAAGAGACCCAGTACTTC.

The rearrangement uses TRBV11-2 and TRBJ2-5; perhaps TRBD1 as D (6 bases). The CDR3 is made up of 14 amino acids. Deletions cut 1 base from V and 1 base from J, with 7 bases between. Germline V lookup: CDR1 SGHAT, CDR2 FQNNGV. The CDR3 DNA reads as TGTGCCAGCAGCTTAGTACAGGGCCAAGAGACCCAGTACTTC. This gives the protein CASSLVQGQETQYF.

The gene calls are TRBV30 and TRBJ2-6, with D possibly being TRBD2 (6 bases). The CDR3 sequence is 15 residues long. Germline V gives CDR1 GTSNPN, CDR2 SVGIG (reference sequence). The germline V and J ends were trimmed by 0 bases and 4 bases, with 10 bases remaining between them. CDR3 loop: CAWSVGGSGANVLTF. CDR3 bases: TGTGCCTGGAGTGTGGGGGGTTCGGGGGCCAACGTCCTGACTTTC. The full variable domain, completed using reference TRBV30 and TRBJ2-6, is SQTIHQWPATLVQPVGSPLSLECTVEGTSNPNLYWYRQAAGRGLQLLFYSVGIGQISSEVPQNLSASRPQDRQFILSSKKLLLSDSGFYLCAWSVGGSGANVLTFGAGSRLTVL.

A word on this clone: In the same sample, other DNA sequences code for this CDR3. The chain employs TRBV18 and TRBJ2-1, with D possibly matching TRBD2 (5 bases). The V gene lost 3 bases and the J gene lost 10 bases, with 22 bases spanning the gap. Germline V gives CDR1 KGHSH, CDR2 LQKENI. The CDR3 runs to 16 residues. The CDR3 loop is CASSPPLDSARREQFF. In DNA form, the CDR3 reads TGTGCCAGCTCACCCCCCCTGGACTCCGCGAGGCGGGAGCAGTTCTTC.

The rearrangement uses TRBV6-4 and TRBJ1-2; tentatively, D is TRBD1 (5 bases). Per the germline V gene, CDR1 is MRHNA and CDR2 is SNTAGT. Trimming took 0 bases from V and 7 from J, leaving 18 bases between them. The CDR3 is 16 amino acids. Written as DNA, the CDR3 is TGTGCCAGCAGTGACTCCCCGGTGGGGGACTCCCTTGGCTACACCTTC. This sequence encodes CASSDSPVGDSLGYTF.